These T cell receptor beta chains were read from a single sample in a study of T-cell memory formation after mild COVID-19. TCRdb analysed the 5' RACE reads with MiXCR anew, one entry per CDR3 protein. Among 250,000 or so distinct CDR3 sequences listed, roughly 17% were seen once. Sequencing used PBMCs or a T cell subset sorted from them (not recorded which). The receptors were sampled from a man between 18 and 29 years old who had mild COVID-19 (a few samples of this study predate the infection). Cell type and time point are not known. Both conserved end residues are part of each CDR3. D genes are given only for firm matches. Some rows mark clone size as missing; the rest say once, few, many or name a class of expanded clone.

>TRBJ2-5|few|TRBV7-9|TRBD2
TGTGCCAGCAGCTCACCCTTTCGGGGGGGCGAAGAGACCCAGTACTTC
CASSSPFRGGEETQYF
>TRBJ2-3|-|TRBV7-2|TRBD2
TGTGCCAGCAGCTCCCGTCGGAGCGGGGGAGGAGATACGCAGTATTTT
CASSSRRSGGGDTQYF
>TRBJ2-3|many|TRBV3-1|-
TGTGCCAGCAGTTTGATATCCGGGGAGGATACGCAGTATTTT
CASSLISGEDTQYF
>TRBJ2-5|-|TRBV2|-
TGTGCCAGCAGTGAAGGGGGGGCAGCACAAGAGACCCAGTACTTC
CASSEGGAAQETQYF
>TRBJ1-6|many|TRBV28|TRBD1
TGTGCCAGCAGCCCCTACGACAGGGGCTACTCCTATAATTCACCCCTCCACTTT
CASSPYDRGYSYNSPLHF
>TRBJ1-1|-|TRBV28|-
TGTGCCGGGGCCTCTGGGGGGCACATGAACACTGAAGCTTTCTTT
CAGASGGHMNTEAFF
>TRBJ2-1|few|TRBV15|-
TGTGCCACCAGCAGAGATTGGACCGAGCAGTTCTTC
CATSRDWTEQFF
>TRBJ1-6|-|TRBV4-3|-
TGCGCCAGCAGCCAAGATCGGTCACCCCTCCACTTT
CASSQDRSPLHF
>TRBJ2-4|-|TRBV25-1|-
TGTGCCAGCACCGAATGGGCAGCACTAGCCAAAAACATTCAGTACTTC
CASTEWAALAKNIQYF
>TRBJ2-3|-|TRBV7-3|TRBD1
TGTGCCAGCAGCTGGACAGGGGGCGAAACAGATACGCAGTATTTT
CASSWTGGETDTQYF